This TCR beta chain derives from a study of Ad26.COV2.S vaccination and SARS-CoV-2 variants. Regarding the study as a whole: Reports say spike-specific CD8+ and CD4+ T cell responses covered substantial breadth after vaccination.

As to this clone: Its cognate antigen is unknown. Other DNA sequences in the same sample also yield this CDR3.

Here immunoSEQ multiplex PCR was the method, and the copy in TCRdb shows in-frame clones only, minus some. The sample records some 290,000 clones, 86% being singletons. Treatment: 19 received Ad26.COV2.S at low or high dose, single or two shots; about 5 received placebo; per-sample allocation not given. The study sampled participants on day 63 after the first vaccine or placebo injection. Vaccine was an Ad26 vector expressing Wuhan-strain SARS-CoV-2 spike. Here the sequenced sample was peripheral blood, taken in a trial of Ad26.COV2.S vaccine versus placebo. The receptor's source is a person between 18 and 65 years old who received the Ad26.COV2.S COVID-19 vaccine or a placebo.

The CDR3 spells CASSSTVNTEAFF. In DNA, the CDR3 is TGTGCCAGCAGCTCGACAGTGAACACTGAAGCTTTCTTT. This chain links TRBV7-2 with TRBJ1-1; D might be TRBD1 (5 bases). The germline CDR1 and CDR2 sequences are SGHTA and FQGNSA. The V gene lost 4 bases and the J gene lost 0 bases, with 6 bases spanning the gap. CDR3 length equals 13 residues.